Here is one T cell receptor (beta chain) with its context. The sequence runs out 3 residues before the end of the CDR3; the remainder is reconstructed from the germline J gene. This specimen belongs to a study of T cells in women clearing cervical HPV infection. In the study overall: Controls gave blood once infection was undetectable; cases at lesion identification.

CDR1 is SGHTA and CDR2 is FQGTGA in the germline V gene. V was clipped by 2 bases and J by 7 bases; unmatched bases: 9. The CDR3 is 16 residues long. All participants had a single incident cervical HPV16 infection, and prevalent HPV16 infections were excluded. Sequenced by immunoSEQ multiplex PCR; TCRdb stores in-frame clones only, minus some. This listing includes about 21,000 clones. Sequences were obtained from blood buffy coat. This TCR derives from a woman aged 18-70 years with a cervical HPV16 infection that either progressed to CIN3+ or cleared (not recorded which). J is TRBJ2-3 and V is TRBV7-3; 10 bases map to TRBD2. CDR3 protein: CASSLEPLAGENTQYF. The sequenced part of the CDR3 DNA is TGTGCCAGCAGCTTAGAACCGCTAGCGGGAGAAAATACG.